Listed here are 25 T cell receptor beta chains from one sample, sequenced in a study of T cell repertoires in cytomegalovirus infection. Via MiXCR, TCRdb re-called the reads, giving one row per CDR3 protein. The data contain about 140,000 distinct CDR3 sequences, 5.5% to 8% of them singletons. The sequencing sample was made of PBMCs. The receptors stem from a human donor in good health (CMV status not recorded). Some clones in this sample may be carry-over from other donors' samples.

This clonotype was observed a handful of times. The chain joins TRBV5-6 to TRBJ2-7, with D possibly TRBD1 on 6 matching bases. The germline CDR1 and CDR2 sequences are SGHDT and YYEEEE. V dropped 2 bases and J dropped 4 bases, with 10 bases sitting between them. The CDR3 spans 13 residues. CDR3 protein: CASSFLDRYEQYF. The CDR3 DNA reads as TGTGCCAGCAGCTTCCTAGACAGGTACGAGCAGTACTTC.

This clonotype has a count of ten or more. A clone one base away is much larger, so this may be a read error. J is TRBJ2-6 and V is TRBV6-5, with D perhaps TRBD1 or TRBD2 (5 bases each). V gave up 6 bases and J gave up 0 bases, with 9 bases separating them. The CDR3 is made up of 15 amino acids. Germline loops: CDR1 MNHEY, CDR2 SVGAGI. The CDR3 loop is CASSSGSSGANVLTF. CDR3 nucleotide sequence: TGTGCCAGCAGCTCAGGGAGCTCTGGGGCCAACGTCCTGACTTTC.

This clonotype appeared many times. This sequence joins TRBV7-2 and TRBJ2-1; 8 bases agree with TRBD2. The length of the CDR3 is 15 residues. Germline values: CDR1 SGHTA, CDR2 FQGNSA. J lost 4 bases, V lost 1 base, and 3 bases had no gene match. The CDR3 is CASSLGAGVYNEQFF. CDR3 nucleotide sequence: TGTGCCAGCAGCTTAGGAGCGGGGGTATACAATGAGCAGTTCTTC. Looking up the rest from reference TRBV7-2 and TRBJ2-1 gives the full variable domain: GAGVSQSPSNKVTEKGKDVELRCDPISGHTALYWYRQSLGQGLEFLIYFQGNSAPDKSGLPSDRFSAERTGGSVSTLTIQRTQQEDSAVYLCASSLGAGVYNEQFFGPGTRLTVL.

This clonotype was counted many times. This rearrangement joins TRBV7-2 to TRBJ1-5; D gene unclear. V was shortened by 3 bases and J by 5 bases, with 8 bases between the two germline ends. The CDR3 sequence is 13 residues long. The germline CDR1 and CDR2 sequences are SGHTA and FQGNSA. CDR3 nucleotides: TGTGCCAGCAGCTTTCGCAGAGATCAGCCCCAGCATTTT. Its protein product is CASSFRRDQPQHF.

This clonotype was seen ten or more times. The rearrangement joins TRBV29-1 to TRBJ1-5, with D unresolved. Germline V gives CDR1 SQVTM, CDR2 ANQGSEA. The V end lost 5 bases, the J end lost 2 bases, and 10 bases lay between the germline ends. The CDR3 spans 13 residues. The CDR3 bases are TGCAGCGTTCAATTGGCTGGCAATCAGCCCCAGCATTTT. This encodes CSVQLAGNQPQHF.

The chain links TRBV11-2 to TRBJ2-5; tentative D call: TRBD2 (5 bases). The CDR3 loop spans 15 amino acids. The V gene's germline CDR1 is SGHAT and CDR2 FQNNGV. V lost 0 bases, J lost 7 bases, and 15 bases lay in between. The chain's CDR3 is CASSLEPGKPWTQYF. CDR3 nucleotide sequence: TGTGCCAGCAGCTTAGAACCGGGGAAGCCTTGGACCCAGTACTTC.

This clonotype was found a few times. This chain joins TRBV7-3 and TRBJ2-1; D perhaps matches TRBD1 (5 bases). The CDR3 sequence is 14 residues long. V lost 2 bases to trimming and J lost 7 bases, with 12 bases between them. In germline, CDR1 is SGHTA, CDR2 FQGTGA. CDR3 DNA sequence: TGTGCCAGCAGCTTAGTCGCAGGGTGGAATGAGCAGTTCTTC. It is translated as CASSLVAGWNEQFF.

V and J are TRBV5-1 and TRBJ1-2; perhaps TRBD1 as D (6 bases). V lost 0 bases to trimming and J lost 4 bases, with 10 bases between them. Germline assignment: CDR1 SGHRS and CDR2 YFSETQ. The CDR3 is 14 amino acids. In DNA, the CDR3 is TGCGCCAGCAGCTTGGGGCAGGGGATCTATGGCTACACCTTC. Its protein is CASSLGQGIYGYTF.

Ten or more counts support this clonotype. The genes are TRBV28 and TRBJ2-2, with D perhaps TRBD1 (6 bases). The CDR3 length is 18 residues. Trimming removed 0 bases from V and 0 bases from J, with 14 bases in between. From germline, CDR1 is MDHEN and CDR2 SYDVKM. The CDR3 protein is CASSLWTGTLANTGELFF. In DNA, the CDR3 is TGTGCCAGCAGTTTATGGACCGGGACACTCGCGAACACCGGGGAGCTGTTTTTT.

This clonotype was counted at least ten times. The chain couples TRBV7-8 to TRBJ2-1; D might be TRBD2 (6 bases). The CDR3 runs to 16 residues. V was pared by 0 bases and J by 5 bases, with 14 bases between. Germline CDR1 is SGHVS and CDR2 is FQNEAQ. The CDR3 DNA is TGTGCCAGCAGCTTAGCTTTTATGGGACTGGACAATGAGCAGTTCTTC. It is translated as CASSLAFMGLDNEQFF.

In its sample, this clonotype was seen many times. V is TRBV6-1 and J is TRBJ2-7; D may be TRBD1 (9 bases). Germline-derived CDR1 and CDR2 are MNHNS and SASEGT. This CDR3 contains 15 residues. V dropped 5 bases and J dropped 3 bases, with 17 bases sitting between them. The CDR3, as DNA: TGTGCCAGCAGTACAGGGGGCGGGGGGATCTACGAGCAGTACTTC. This translates into CASSTGGGGIYEQYF.

The chain links TRBV28 to TRBJ1-2, with 7 bases that match TRBD1. The CDR3 has 14 amino acids. CDR1 is MDHEN and CDR2 is SYDVKM in the germline V gene. J gave up 2 bases and V 6 bases, and 6 bases lay outside the gene matches. Here the CDR3 reads CASRNPGQNYGYTF. The CDR3 region has the DNA TGTGCCAGCAGAAACCCGGGACAGAACTATGGCTACACCTTC.

This clonotype has more than one count but fewer than ten. Written as DNA, the CDR3 is TGCGCCAGCAGCTTGGCACTAGCGGCTTCCACCGGGGAGCTGTTTTTT. This gives the protein CASSLALAASTGELFF. The J gene is TRBJ2-2, the V gene TRBV5-1; 8 bases map to TRBD2. Germline V gives CDR1 SGHRS, CDR2 YFSETQ. The CDR3 is 16 residues long. The ends lost 0 bases at V and 4 bases at J; junction bases unmatched: 5.

The sample holds a few counts of this clonotype. The rearrangement uses TRBV28 and TRBJ1-2, with TRBD1 identical over 7 bases. Per germline, CDR1 MDHEN and CDR2 SYDVKM. Germline trimming cut 6 bases from V and 4 bases from J; bases unmatched to any gene: 8. The length of the CDR3 is 14 residues. DNA of the CDR3: TGTGCCAGCAGGGTTCCAGGGGGTCCCTATGGCTACACCTTC. This gives the protein CASRVPGGPYGYTF.

This clonotype was seen many times. The chain is built from TRBV7-2 and TRBJ2-2, with 9 bases lining up with TRBD2. Germline V gives CDR1 SGHTA, CDR2 FQGNSA. CDR3 length equals 14 residues. Trimming removed 4 bases from V and 6 bases from J; junction bases left unmatched: 3. The CDR3 loop reads CASSWTSEAGELFF. CDR3 nucleotides: TGTGCCAGCAGCTGGACTAGCGAAGCCGGGGAGCTGTTTTTT.

This clonotype was recorded at least ten times. The V call is TRBV7-2, the J call TRBJ2-7; a possible D gene is TRBD2 (6 bases). In germline, CDR1 is SGHTA, CDR2 FQGNSA. This CDR3 is 15 amino acids long. V was shortened by 4 bases and J by 7 bases, with 20 bases between the two germline ends. The CDR3 DNA follows: TGTGCCAGCAGCTCTGGACTGAACGGGGGAGGTGAGCAGTACTTC. As protein: CASSSGLNGGGEQYF.

The table lists this clonotype with a few counts. The V and J genes are TRBV6-1 and TRBJ1-1, with 7 bases matching TRBD1. This CDR3 region has 15 residues. Per the germline V gene, CDR1 is MNHNS and CDR2 is SASEGT. V was clipped by 5 bases and J by 1 base; unmatched bases: 7. CDR3 in amino acids: CASSPHRQGNTEAFF. CDR3 nucleotide sequence: TGTGCCAGCAGTCCTCATCGACAGGGGAACACTGAAGCTTTCTTT.

Ten or more counts support this clonotype. The genes are TRBV11-3 and TRBJ2-2; no reliable D call. The V and J ends lost 0 bases and 1 base respectively, with 9 bases between them. This CDR3 comprises 16 residues. The V gene's germline CDR1 is SGHNT and CDR2 YENEEA. In DNA, the CDR3 is TGTGCCAGCAGCTTAGATCAAATGGAGAACACCGGGGAGCTGTTTTTT. This translates into CASSLDQMENTGELFF. The full variable domain, in which reference TRBV11-3 and TRBJ2-2 provide the parts outside the CDR3, is EAGVVQSPRYKIIEKKQPVAFWCNPISGHNTLYWYLQNLGQGPELLIRYENEEAVDDSQLPKDRFSAERLKGVDSTLKIQPAELGDSAVYLCASSLDQMENTGELFFGEGSRLTVL.

This clonotype was picked up many times. CDR3 sequence (DNA): TGTGCCAGCAGCTTAGTAGGTGGGGGAGAGCAGTACTTC. Its translation: CASSLVGGGEQYF. The rearrangement links TRBV7-2 to TRBJ2-7, with D possibly called TRBD1 or TRBD2 (5 bases each). The germline gives CDR1 SGHTA, CDR2 FQGNSA. The CDR3 covers 13 residues. Trimming took off 1 base at V and 7 bases at J, with 11 bases between the two ends.

The chain has TRBV29-1 and TRBJ1-2; no reliable D call. CDR3 size: 10 residues. The V end was cut by 4 bases, the J end by 6 bases, with 6 bases between. The germline CDR1 and CDR2 sequences are SQVTM and ANQGSEA. The CDR3 spells CSVAGNGYTF. The CDR3 DNA follows: TGCAGCGTTGCGGGGAATGGCTACACCTTC.

The J gene is TRBJ1-5, the V gene TRBV19; D possibly corresponds to TRBD1 (5 bases). This CDR3 contains 14 residues. Trimming took 1 base from V and 5 from J, leaving 9 bases between them. The germline V gene has CDR1 LNHDA and CDR2 SQIVND (reference sequence). CDR3 DNA: TGTGCCAGTAGTATAGCCCAGGGAGATCAGCCCCAGCATTTT. Its translation: CASSIAQGDQPQHF.

The table lists this clonotype with many counts. The chain carries TRBV19 and TRBJ1-4, with D possibly TRBD1 on 5 matching bases. CDR1 LNHDA and CDR2 SQIVND come from the germline V gene (reference sequence). V was shortened by 3 bases and J by 5 bases, with 10 bases between the two germline ends. This CDR3 has 14 amino acids. The CDR3 is CASSMGVTNEKLFF. The CDR3 bases are TGTGCCAGTAGTATGGGGGTCACCAATGAAAAACTGTTTTTT.

This clonotype was recorded at least ten times. V is TRBV20-1 and J is TRBJ2-1; D gene unclear. V was shortened by 6 bases and J by 0 bases, with 21 bases between the two germline ends. Germline values: CDR1 DFQATT, CDR2 SNEGSKA (reference sequence). The length of the CDR3 is 17 residues. The CDR3 sequence: CSANSPASASSYNEQFF. The DNA for the CDR3 is TGCAGTGCCAACTCCCCCGCCAGCGCGAGCTCCTACAATGAGCAGTTCTTC.

The chain carries TRBV28 and TRBJ2-7; D is unclear. The length of the CDR3 is 13 residues. Germline V CDR1 and CDR2: MDHEN, SYDVKM. Trimming left V 2 bases short and J 2 bases short, with 7 bases between. The CDR3 DNA sequence: TGTGCCAGCAGTTTACCCGATACCTACGAGCAGTACTTC. Protein sequence: CASSLPDTYEQYF. Based on the CDR3 plus reference TRBV28 and TRBJ2-7, the full variable domain is DVKVTQSSRYLVKRTGEKVFLECVQDMDHENMFWYRQDPGLGLRLIYFSYDVKMKEKGDIPEGYSVSREKKERFSLILESASTNQTSMYLCASSLPDTYEQYFGPGTRLTVT.

V usage is TRBV6-2 or TRBV6-3 and J usage is TRBJ2-5; 7 bases match TRBD2. Germline V gene sequence: CDR1 MNHEY, CDR2 SVGEGT. This CDR3 has 14 amino acids. The trim removed 10 bases at V and 5 bases at J, leaving 13 bases unmatched. In DNA form, the CDR3 reads TGTGCCACCCTCCAACTAGCGCGCGGGGAGACCCAGTACTTC. This codes for CATLQLARGETQYF.